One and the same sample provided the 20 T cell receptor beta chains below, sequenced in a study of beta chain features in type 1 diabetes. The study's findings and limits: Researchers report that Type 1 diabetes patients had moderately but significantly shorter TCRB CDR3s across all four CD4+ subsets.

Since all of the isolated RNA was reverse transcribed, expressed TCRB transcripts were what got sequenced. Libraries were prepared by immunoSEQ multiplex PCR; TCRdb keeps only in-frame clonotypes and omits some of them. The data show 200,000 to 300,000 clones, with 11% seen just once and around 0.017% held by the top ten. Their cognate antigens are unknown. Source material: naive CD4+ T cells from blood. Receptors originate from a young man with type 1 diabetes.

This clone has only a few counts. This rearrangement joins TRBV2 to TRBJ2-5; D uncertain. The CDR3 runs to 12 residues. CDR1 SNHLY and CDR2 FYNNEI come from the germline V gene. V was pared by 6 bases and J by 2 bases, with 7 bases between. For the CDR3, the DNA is TGTGCCAGCAGGCTAGTACAAGAGACCCAGTACTTC. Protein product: CASRLVQETQYF.

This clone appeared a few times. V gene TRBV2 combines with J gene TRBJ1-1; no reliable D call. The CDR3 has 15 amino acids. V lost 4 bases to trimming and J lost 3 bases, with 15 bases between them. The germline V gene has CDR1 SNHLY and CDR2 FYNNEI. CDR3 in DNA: TGTGCCAGCAGTGTTTCTAACCGAGTGGACACTGAAGCTTTCTTT. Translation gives CASSVSNRVDTEAFF.

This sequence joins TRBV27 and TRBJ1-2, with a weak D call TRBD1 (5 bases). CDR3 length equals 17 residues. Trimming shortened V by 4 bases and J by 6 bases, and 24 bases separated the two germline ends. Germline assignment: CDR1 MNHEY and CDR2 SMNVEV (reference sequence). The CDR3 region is CASSSFLGRTERNGYTF. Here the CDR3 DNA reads TGTGCCAGCAGTTCGTTTCTGGGGCGAACGGAACGGAATGGCTACACCTTC.

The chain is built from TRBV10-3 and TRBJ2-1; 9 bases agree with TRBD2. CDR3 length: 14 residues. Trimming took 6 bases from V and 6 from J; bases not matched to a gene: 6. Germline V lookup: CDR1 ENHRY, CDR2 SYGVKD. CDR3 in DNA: TGTGCCATCAGGGGAATTAGCGGGGGCAATGAGCAGTTCTTC. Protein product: CAIRGISGGNEQFF.

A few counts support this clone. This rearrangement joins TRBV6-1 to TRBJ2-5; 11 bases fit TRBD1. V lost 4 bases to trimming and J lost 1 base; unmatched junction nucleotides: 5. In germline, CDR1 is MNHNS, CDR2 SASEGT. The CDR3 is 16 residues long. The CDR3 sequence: CASSGGTGGLQETQYF. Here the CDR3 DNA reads TGTGCCAGCAGTGGTGGGACAGGGGGACTCCAAGAGACCCAGTACTTC.

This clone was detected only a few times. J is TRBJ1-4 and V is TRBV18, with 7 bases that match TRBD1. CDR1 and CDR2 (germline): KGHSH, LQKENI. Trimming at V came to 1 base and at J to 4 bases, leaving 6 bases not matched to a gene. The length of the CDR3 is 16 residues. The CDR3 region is CASSPRGQADNEKLFF. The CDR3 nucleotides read TGTGCCAGCTCACCACGCGGACAGGCGGATAATGAAAAACTGTTTTTT.

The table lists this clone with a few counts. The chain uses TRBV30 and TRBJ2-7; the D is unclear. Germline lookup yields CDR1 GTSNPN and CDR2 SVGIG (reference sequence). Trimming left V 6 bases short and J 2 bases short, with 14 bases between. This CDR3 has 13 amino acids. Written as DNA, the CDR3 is TGTGCCTGTAACCCGAGACTTCCCTACGAGCAGTACTTC. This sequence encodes CACNPRLPYEQYF.

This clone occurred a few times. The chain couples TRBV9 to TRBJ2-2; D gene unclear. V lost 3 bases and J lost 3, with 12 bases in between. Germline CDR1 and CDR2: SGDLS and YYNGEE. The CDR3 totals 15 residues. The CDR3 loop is CASSGEAAYTGELFF. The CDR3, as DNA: TGTGCCAGCAGCGGAGAGGCAGCTTACACCGGGGAGCTGTTTTTT. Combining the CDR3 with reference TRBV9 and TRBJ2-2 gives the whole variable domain DSGVTQTPKHLITATGQRVTLRCSPRSGDLSVYWYQQSLDQGLQFLIQYYNGEERAKGNILERFSAQQFPDLHSELNLSSLELGDSALYFCASSGEAAYTGELFFGEGSRLTVL.

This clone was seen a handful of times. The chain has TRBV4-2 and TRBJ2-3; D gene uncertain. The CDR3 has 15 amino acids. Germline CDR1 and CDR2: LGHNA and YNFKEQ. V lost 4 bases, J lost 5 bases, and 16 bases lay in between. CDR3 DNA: TGTGCCAGCAGCCCTACTCGCAGGTCGGAAGATACGCAGTATTTT. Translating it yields CASSPTRRSEDTQYF.

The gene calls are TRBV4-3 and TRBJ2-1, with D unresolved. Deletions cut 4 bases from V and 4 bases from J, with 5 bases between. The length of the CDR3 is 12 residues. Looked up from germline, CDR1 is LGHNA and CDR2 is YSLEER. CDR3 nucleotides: TGCGCCAGCAGCCCTCTATACAATGAGCAGTTCTTC. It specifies CASSPLYNEQFF.

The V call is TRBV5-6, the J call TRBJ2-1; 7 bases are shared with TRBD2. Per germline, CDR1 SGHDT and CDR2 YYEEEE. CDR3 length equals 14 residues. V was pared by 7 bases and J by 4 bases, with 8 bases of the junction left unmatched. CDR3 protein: CASQRLADYNEQFF. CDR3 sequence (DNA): TGTGCCAGCCAGCGGCTAGCGGATTACAATGAGCAGTTCTTC.

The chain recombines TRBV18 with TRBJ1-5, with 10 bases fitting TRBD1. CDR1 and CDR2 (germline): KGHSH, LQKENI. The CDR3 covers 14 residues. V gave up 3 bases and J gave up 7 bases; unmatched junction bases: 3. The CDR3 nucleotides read TGTGCCAGCTCACCGGACAGGGGGAAGCAGCCCCAGCATTTT. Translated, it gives CASSPDRGKQPQHF. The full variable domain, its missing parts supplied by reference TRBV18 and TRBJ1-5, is NAGVMQNPRHLVRRRGQEARLRCSPMKGHSHVYWYRQLPEEGLKFMVYLQKENIIDESGMPKERFSAEFPKEGPSILRIQQVVRGDSAAYFCASSPDRGKQPQHFGDGTRLSIL.

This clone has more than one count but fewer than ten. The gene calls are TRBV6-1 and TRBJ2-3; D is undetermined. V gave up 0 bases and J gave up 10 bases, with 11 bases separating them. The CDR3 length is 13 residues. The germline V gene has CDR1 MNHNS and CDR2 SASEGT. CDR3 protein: CASSEAHSSAQYF. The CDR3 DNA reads TGTGCCAGCAGTGAAGCGCACTCAAGTGCGCAGTATTTT.

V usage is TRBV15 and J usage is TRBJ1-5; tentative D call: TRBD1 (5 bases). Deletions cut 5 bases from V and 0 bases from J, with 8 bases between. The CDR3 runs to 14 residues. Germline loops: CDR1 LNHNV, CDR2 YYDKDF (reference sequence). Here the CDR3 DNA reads TGTGCCACCAGCCACAGGAATAGCAATCAGCCCCAGCATTTT. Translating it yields CATSHRNSNQPQHF.

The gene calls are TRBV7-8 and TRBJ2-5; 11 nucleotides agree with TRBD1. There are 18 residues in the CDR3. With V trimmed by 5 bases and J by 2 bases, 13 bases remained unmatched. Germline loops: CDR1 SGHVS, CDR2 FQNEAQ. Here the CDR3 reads CASSPRTGGSFVQETQYF. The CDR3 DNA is TGTGCCAGCAGCCCTCGGACAGGGGGCAGTTTCGTACAAGAGACCCAGTACTTC.

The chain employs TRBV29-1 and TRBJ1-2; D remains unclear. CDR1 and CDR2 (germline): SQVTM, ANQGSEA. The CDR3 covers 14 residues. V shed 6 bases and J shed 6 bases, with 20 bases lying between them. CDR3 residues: CSVSRQVGSDGYTF. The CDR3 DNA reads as TGCAGCGTCTCGAGGCAGGTCGGGAGTGATGGCTACACCTTC.

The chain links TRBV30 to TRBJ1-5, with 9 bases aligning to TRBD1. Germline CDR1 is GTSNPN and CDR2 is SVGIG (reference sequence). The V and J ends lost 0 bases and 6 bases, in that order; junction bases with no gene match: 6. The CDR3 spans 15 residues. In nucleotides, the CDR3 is TGTGCCTGGAGTGTGCAGGGACAGGGTGTTCAGCCCCAGCATTTT. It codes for CAWSVQGQGVQPQHF.

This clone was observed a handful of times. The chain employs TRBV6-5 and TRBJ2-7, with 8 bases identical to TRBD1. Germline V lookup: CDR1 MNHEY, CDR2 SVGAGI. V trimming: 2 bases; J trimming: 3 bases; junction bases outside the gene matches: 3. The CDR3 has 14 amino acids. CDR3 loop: CASSYAGGYYEQYF. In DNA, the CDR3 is TGTGCCAGCAGTTACGCAGGGGGCTACTACGAGCAGTACTTC.

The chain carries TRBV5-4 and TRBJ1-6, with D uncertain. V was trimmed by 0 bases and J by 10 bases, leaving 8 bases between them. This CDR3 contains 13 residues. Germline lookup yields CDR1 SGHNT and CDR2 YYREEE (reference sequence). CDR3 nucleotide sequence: TGTGCCAGCAGCTTGGACAGTGGATCACCCCTCCACTTT. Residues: CASSLDSGSPLHF.

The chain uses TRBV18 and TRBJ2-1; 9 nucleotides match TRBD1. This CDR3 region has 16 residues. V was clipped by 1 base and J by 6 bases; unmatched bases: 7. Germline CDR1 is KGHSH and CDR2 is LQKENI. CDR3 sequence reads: CASSPRGQGFFNEQFF. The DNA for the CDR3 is TGTGCCAGCTCACCACGGGGACAGGGTTTTTTCAATGAGCAGTTCTTC. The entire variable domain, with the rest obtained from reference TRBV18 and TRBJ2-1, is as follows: NAGVMQNPRHLVRRRGQEARLRCSPMKGHSHVYWYRQLPEEGLKFMVYLQKENIIDESGMPKERFSAEFPKEGPSILRIQQVVRGDSAAYFCASSPRGQGFFNEQFFGPGTRLTVL.